Following are 14 T cell receptor beta chains from one sample sequenced in a study of beta chain features in type 1 diabetes. Every isolated RNA sample was fully reverse transcribed, so sequencing captured expressed TCRB transcripts. Clones were read by immunoSEQ multiplex PCR, and TCRdb kept only the in-frame ones, dropping some. Altogether tens of thousands of clones are present, under 35% being singletons, with the ten largest covering approximately 0.46%. Source material: stem cell memory CD4+ T cells from blood. The receptors come from a woman younger than 35 in good health.

This clone was detected a few times. The chain uses TRBV11-2 and TRBJ2-2; D gene uncertain. Germline CDR1 SGHAT, CDR2 FQNNGV. The CDR3 has 15 amino acids. V was clipped by 1 base and J by 6 bases, with 12 bases between them. This chain's CDR3 is CASSLGRPVAGELFF. The DNA for the CDR3 is TGTGCCAGCAGCTTAGGCAGGCCCGTAGCCGGGGAGCTGTTTTTT.

The V and J genes are TRBV10-3 and TRBJ1-1; D is unresolved. V was cut by 4 bases and J by 0 bases, with 6 bases left in between. This CDR3 is 13 amino acids long. The V gene's germline CDR1 is ENHRY and CDR2 SYGVKD. CDR3 DNA sequence: TGTGCCATCAGTGCGTTAGTGAACACTGAAGCTTTCTTT. Translating gives CAISALVNTEAFF.

The rearrangement joins TRBV7-9 to TRBJ1-2; D is unresolved. Trimming cost V 4 bases and J 4 bases, with 7 bases left between them. This CDR3 region has 12 residues. Germline V CDR1 and CDR2: SEHNR, FQNEAQ (reference sequence). The CDR3 DNA is TGTGCCAGCAGCTCTGAGGGCTATGGCTACACCTTC. Translation gives CASSSEGYGYTF.

The sample holds a few counts of this clone. V gene TRBV18 combines with J gene TRBJ1-5, with 12 positions matching TRBD1. This CDR3 has 17 residues. The V gene's germline CDR1 is KGHSH and CDR2 LQKENI. The V and J ends lost 5 bases and 3 bases, in that order; junction bases with no gene match: 8. Written as DNA, the CDR3 is TGTGCCAGCTCAGCCTTCGCGGGACAGGGGGCCAATCAGCCCCAGCATTTT. Amino acid sequence: CASSAFAGQGANQPQHF.

CDR3 sequence: CASSLRDRESPLHF. CDR3 DNA: TGTGCCAGCAGCCTAAGGGACAGGGAATCACCCCTCCACTTT. The chain combines TRBV7-9 with TRBJ1-6, with 9 bases lining up with TRBD1. Per the germline V gene, CDR1 is SEHNR and CDR2 is FQNEAQ (reference sequence). V shed 5 bases and J 10 bases; nucleotides not matched to a gene: 6. The CDR3 totals 14 residues. The full variable domain, in which reference TRBV7-9 and TRBJ1-6 provide the parts outside the CDR3, is DTGVSQNPRHKITKRGQNVTFRCDPISEHNRLYWYRQTLGQGPEFLTYFQNEAQLEKSRLLSDRFSAERPKGSFSTLEIQRTEQGDSAMYLCASSLRDRESPLHFGNGTRLTVT.

Only a few counts were recorded for this clone. The chain recombines TRBV30 with TRBJ1-1, with D perhaps matching TRBD1 (6 bases). This CDR3 has 15 residues. Germline V CDR1 and CDR2: GTSNPN, SVGIG (reference sequence). V lost 2 bases, J lost 3 bases, and 16 bases lay in between. DNA of the CDR3: TGTGCCTGGAGTTTGTGGGGGGGGCCGGACACTGAAGCTTTCTTT. Its translation is CAWSLWGGPDTEAFF.

This clone was observed a handful of times. V usage is TRBV6-6 and J usage is TRBJ1-1, with a tentative D call TRBD1 (6 bases). The germline gives CDR1 MNHNY, CDR2 SVGAGI (reference sequence). This CDR3 contains 14 residues. Deletions cut 7 bases from V and 0 bases from J, with 12 bases between. CDR3 bases: TGTGCCAGCACTGGACAGCCCATGAACACTGAAGCTTTCTTT. It is translated as CASTGQPMNTEAFF.

The chain employs TRBV4-1 and TRBJ1-1; D not resolved. The CDR3 extends over 13 amino acids. Between the trimmed V and J ends, which lost 4 bases and 0 bases, there was a span of 6 bases. Germline V gene sequence: CDR1 MGHRA, CDR2 YSYEKL. CDR3 protein: CASSRAVNTEAFF. The CDR3 coding sequence is TGCGCCAGCAGCCGGGCAGTGAACACTGAAGCTTTCTTT.

The V and J genes are TRBV9 and TRBJ2-1, with a weak D call TRBD1 (6 bases). CDR1 is SGDLS, CDR2 YYNGEE, per germline. Trimming stripped 6 bases from V and 3 bases from J, with 19 bases between. There are 16 residues in the CDR3. CDR3 DNA sequence: TGTGCCAGCAAAAAGTCCCCAGGGGCTAACTACAATGAGCAGTTCTTC. Its translation is CASKKSPGANYNEQFF.

The J gene is TRBJ1-3, the V gene TRBV25-1; D remains ambiguous. The germline V and J ends were trimmed by 1 base and 2 bases, with 9 bases remaining between them. Germline loops: CDR1 MGHDK, CDR2 SYGVNS. The CDR3 runs 15 residues. The CDR3 DNA follows: TGTGCCAGCAGTGAATTGTCAGGCCCTGGAAACACCATATATTTT. Its protein is CASSELSGPGNTIYF. Full variable domain (outside the CDR3, taken from reference TRBV25-1 and TRBJ1-3): EADIYQTPRYLVIGTGKKITLECSQTMGHDKMYWYQQDPGMELHLIHYSYGVNSTEKGDLSSESTVSRIRTEHFPLTLESARPSHTSQYLCASSELSGPGNTIYFGEGSWLTVV.

This clone was observed a handful of times. The genes are TRBV4-2 and TRBJ1-1, with D possibly matching TRBD1 (5 bases). The CDR3 is made up of 19 amino acids. Germline loops: CDR1 LGHNA, CDR2 YNFKEQ. Trimming left V 4 bases short and J 0 bases short, with 24 bases between. CDR3: CASSPRRGGGRLVNTEAFF. CDR3 bases: TGTGCCAGCAGCCCTAGACGGGGGGGAGGGAGGCTAGTGAACACTGAAGCTTTCTTT.

V gene TRBV2 combines with J gene TRBJ1-1; 7 nucleotides align to TRBD1. Per germline, CDR1 SNHLY and CDR2 FYNNEI. Germline trimming cut 6 bases from V and 5 bases from J; bases unmatched to any gene: 9. The CDR3 extends over 14 amino acids. In nucleotides, the CDR3 is TGTGCCAGCAGCTTCGACAGGGACATGACTGAAGCTTTCTTT. Protein sequence: CASSFDRDMTEAFF.

This clone was counted ten times or more. This rearrangement joins TRBV29-1 to TRBJ1-2, with D unresolved. The ends were cut back, 4 bases at V and 4 bases at J, with 7 bases in the middle. Germline CDR1 reads SQVTM; CDR2 reads ANQGSEA. CDR3 length: 11 residues. CDR3 bases: TGCAGCGTTGGGAGCGGCTATGGCTACACCTTC. Translation: CSVGSGYGYTF.

The chain couples TRBV5-4 to TRBJ1-3, with a weak D call TRBD1 (6 bases). The CDR3 has 17 amino acids. CDR1 is SGHNT and CDR2 is YYREEE in the germline V gene (reference sequence). Trimming left V 4 bases short and J 2 bases short, with 19 bases between. The CDR3 reads CASSRMPQGTPGNTIYF. CDR3 nucleotides: TGTGCCAGCAGCCGAATGCCACAGGGAACCCCTGGAAACACCATATATTTT.